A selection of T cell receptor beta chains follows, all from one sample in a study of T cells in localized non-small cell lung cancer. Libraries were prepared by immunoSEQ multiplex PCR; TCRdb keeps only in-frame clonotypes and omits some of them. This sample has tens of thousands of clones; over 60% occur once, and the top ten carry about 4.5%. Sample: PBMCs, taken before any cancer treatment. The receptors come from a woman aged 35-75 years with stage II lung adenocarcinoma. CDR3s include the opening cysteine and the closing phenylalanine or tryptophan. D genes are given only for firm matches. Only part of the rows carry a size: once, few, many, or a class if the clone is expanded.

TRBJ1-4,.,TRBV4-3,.,CASSQGDGGSNEKLFF,TGCGCCAGCAGCCAAGGAGACGGAGGGTCGAATGAAAAACTGTTTTTT
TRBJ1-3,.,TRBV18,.,CASSPGQRASGNTIYF,TGTGCCAGCTCACCAGGGCAGCGAGCCTCTGGAAACACCATATATTTT
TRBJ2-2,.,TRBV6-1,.,CASRSHGAGSGELFF,TGTGCCAGCCGGAGCCACGGGGCGGGATCCGGGGAGCTGTTTTTT
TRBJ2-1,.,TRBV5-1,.,CASSFLRNEQFF,TGCGCCAGCAGCTTTCTGAGGAATGAGCAGTTCTTC
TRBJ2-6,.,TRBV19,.,CASSITTPGANVLTF,TGTGCCAGTAGTATAACCACTCCAGGGGCCAACGTCCTGACTTTC
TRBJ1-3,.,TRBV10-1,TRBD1,CASSEKTGVVRLGNTIYF,TGCGCCAGCAGTGAGAAGACAGGGGTAGTCAGGCTTGGAAACACCATATATTTT
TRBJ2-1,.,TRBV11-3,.,CASSRGREDNEQFF,TGTGCCAGCAGCCGCGGCAGGGAGGACAATGAGCAGTTCTTC
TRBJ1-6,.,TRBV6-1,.,CASSEDWENSPLHF,TGTGCCAGCAGTGAAGACTGGGAGAATTCACCCCTCCACTTT
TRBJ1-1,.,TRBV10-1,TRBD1,CASSESSGGVNTEAFF,TGCGCCAGCAGTGAGTCCTCAGGGGGGGTGAACACTGAAGCTTTCTTT
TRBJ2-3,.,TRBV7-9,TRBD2,CASSYASGDTDTQYF,TGTGCCAGCAGCTATGCTAGCGGGGACACAGATACGCAGTATTTT
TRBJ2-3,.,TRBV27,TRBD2,CASSLWSLAGGNTDTQYF,TGTGCCAGCAGTTTATGGAGTCTAGCGGGGGGAAACACAGATACGCAGTATTTT
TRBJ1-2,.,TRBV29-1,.,CSVASSNGYTF,TGCAGCGTTGCATCATCCAATGGCTACACCTTC
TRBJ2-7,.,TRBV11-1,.,CASSLGKYYEQYF,TGTGCCAGCAGCTTGGGCAAGTACTACGAGCAGTACTTC
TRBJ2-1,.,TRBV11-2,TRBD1,CASSYQPGQYNEQFF,TGTGCCAGCAGCTACCAACCGGGACAGTACAATGAGCAGTTCTTC
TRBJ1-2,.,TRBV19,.,CASSIDGAGAVTTYGYTF,TGTGCCAGTAGTATAGATGGTGCGGGGGCCGTCACGACCTATGGCTACACCTTC
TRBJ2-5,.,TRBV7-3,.,CASSPGPQETQYF,TGTGCCAGCAGCCCCGGCCCCCAAGAGACCCAGTACTTC
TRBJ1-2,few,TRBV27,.,CASSLSVGWGYGYTF,TGTGCCAGCAGTTTATCGGTGGGATGGGGCTATGGCTACACCTTC
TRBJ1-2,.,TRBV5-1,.,CASSWSSARTDFNYGYTF,TGCGCCAGCAGCTGGTCATCGGCCCGGACAGATTTTAACTATGGCTACACCTTC
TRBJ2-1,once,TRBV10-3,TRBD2,CAISEIAGIYNEQFF,TGTGCCATCAGTGAGATAGCGGGGATCTACAATGAGCAGTTCTTC
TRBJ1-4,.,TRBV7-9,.,CASSPGQSGFEGKLFF,TGTGCCAGCAGCCCCGGTCAGTCGGGATTCGAGGGGAAACTGTTTTTT
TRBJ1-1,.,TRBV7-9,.,CASSLTAMNTEAFF,TGTGCCAGCAGCTTAACAGCCATGAACACTGAAGCTTTCTTT
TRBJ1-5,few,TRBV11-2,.,CASSLEPGLRPQHF,TGTGCCAGCAGCTTAGAGCCAGGTCTAAGGCCCCAGCATTTT
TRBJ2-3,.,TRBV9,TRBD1,CASSVGQGAGTDTQYF,TGTGCCAGCAGCGTAGGGCAGGGGGCCGGCACAGATACGCAGTATTTT
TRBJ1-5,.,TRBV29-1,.,CSVRVGKDQPQHF,TGCAGCGTTAGGGTAGGGAAAGATCAGCCCCAGCATTTT
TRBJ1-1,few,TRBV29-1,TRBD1,CSVVGQGARTEAFF,TGCAGCGTTGTAGGACAGGGGGCTCGAACTGAAGCTTTCTTT
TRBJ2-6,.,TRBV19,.,CASSITGQSGSGANVLTF,TGTGCCAGTAGTATAACCGGACAGAGTGGCTCTGGGGCCAACGTCCTGACTTTC
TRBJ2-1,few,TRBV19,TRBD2,CASSTPGRVIDEQFF,TGTGCCAGTAGTACACCGGGGAGGGTGATAGATGAGCAGTTCTTC
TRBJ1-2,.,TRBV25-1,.,CASSALTEAYGYTF,TGTGCCAGCAGTGCTCTGACAGAAGCCTATGGCTACACCTTC
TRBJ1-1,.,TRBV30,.,CAQEGEGMNTEAFF,TGTGCCCAAGAGGGGGAGGGGATGAACACTGAAGCTTTCTTT
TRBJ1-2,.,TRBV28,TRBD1,CASNLAGTAYGYTF,TGTGCCAGCAACTTAGCCGGGACAGCCTATGGCTACACCTTC
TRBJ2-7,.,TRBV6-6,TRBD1,CASSYGTGAYEQYF,TGTGCCAGCAGTTACGGGACAGGGGCCTACGAGCAGTACTTC
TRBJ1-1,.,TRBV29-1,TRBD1,CSAGQGVTEAFF,TGCAGCGCGGGACAGGGGGTCACTGAAGCTTTCTTT
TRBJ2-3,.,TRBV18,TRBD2,CASSRTSGTPTLYSTDTQYF,TGTGCCAGCTCCCGTACTAGCGGGACCCCTACCCTCTATAGCACAGATACGCAGTATTTT
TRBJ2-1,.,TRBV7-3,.,CASSLGGFGDEQFF,TGTGCCAGCAGCCTCGGGGGCTTTGGGGATGAGCAGTTCTTC
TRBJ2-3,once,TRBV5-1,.,CASSLGAAGADTQYF,TGCGCCAGCAGCTTGGGGGCCGCTGGGGCAGATACGCAGTATTTT
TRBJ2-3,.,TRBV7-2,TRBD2,CASSRLRGGGPDTQYF,TGTGCCAGCAGCAGATTGCGGGGGGGCGGCCCAGATACGCAGTATTTT
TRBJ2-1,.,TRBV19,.,CASSDGTLNEQFF,TGTGCCAGTAGTGACGGGACTTTGAATGAGCAGTTCTTC
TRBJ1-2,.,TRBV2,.,CASSRAGADYGYTF,TGTGCCAGCAGCCGGGCAGGGGCAGACTATGGCTACACCTTC
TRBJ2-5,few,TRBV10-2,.,CASRFGETQYF,TGCGCCAGCAGGTTCGGGGAGACCCAGTACTTC
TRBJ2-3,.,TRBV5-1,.,CASGPQASGDTQYF,TGCGCCAGCGGACCCCAGGCGTCCGGAGATACGCAGTATTTT
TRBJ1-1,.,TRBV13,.,CASSLKLNTEAFF,TGTGCCAGCAGCTTAAAGTTGAACACTGAAGCTTTCTTT
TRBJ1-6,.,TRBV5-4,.,CASSLGGLNSPLHF,TGTGCCAGCAGCTTGGGCGGCTTGAATTCACCCCTCCACTTT
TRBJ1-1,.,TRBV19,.,CASSISRTAALGETAFF,TGTGCCAGTAGTATAAGTAGGACAGCGGCCTTGGGCGAGACGGCTTTCTTT
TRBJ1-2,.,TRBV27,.,CASSFGPDSPNYGYTF,TGTGCCAGCAGTTTTGGACCGGACAGCCCTAACTATGGCTACACCTTC
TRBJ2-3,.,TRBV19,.,CASSVLGNPTDTQYF,TGTGCCAGTAGTGTCCTCGGCAACCCCACAGATACGCAGTATTTT
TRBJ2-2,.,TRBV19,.,CASSIPNPALGTGELFF,TGTGCCAGTAGTATCCCTAATCCGGCTTTAGGCACCGGGGAGCTGTTTTTT
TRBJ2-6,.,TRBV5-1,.,CASSLMGSGANVLTF,TGCGCCAGCAGCTTGATGGGATCTGGGGCCAACGTCCTGACTTTC
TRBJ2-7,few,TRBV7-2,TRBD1,CASSGTGRVHEQYF,TGTGCCAGCAGCGGGACAGGGAGGGTCCACGAGCAGTACTTC